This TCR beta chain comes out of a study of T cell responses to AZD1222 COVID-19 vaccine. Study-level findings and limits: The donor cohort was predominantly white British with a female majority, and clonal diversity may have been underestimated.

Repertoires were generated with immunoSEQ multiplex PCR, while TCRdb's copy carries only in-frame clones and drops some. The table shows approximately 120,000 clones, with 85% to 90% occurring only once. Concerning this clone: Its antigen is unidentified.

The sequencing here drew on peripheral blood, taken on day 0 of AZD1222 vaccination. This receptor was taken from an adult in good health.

In DNA, the CDR3 is TGCGCCAGCAGCTTGCTACAGGACGGACACCAGTTCTTC. It translates to CASSLLQDGHQFF. The chain recombines TRBV5-1 with TRBJ2-1; D is possibly TRBD1 (5 bases). Trimming shortened V by 1 base and J by 13 bases, and 15 bases separated the two germline ends. This CDR3 has 13 amino acids. From germline, CDR1 is SGHRS and CDR2 YFSETQ.